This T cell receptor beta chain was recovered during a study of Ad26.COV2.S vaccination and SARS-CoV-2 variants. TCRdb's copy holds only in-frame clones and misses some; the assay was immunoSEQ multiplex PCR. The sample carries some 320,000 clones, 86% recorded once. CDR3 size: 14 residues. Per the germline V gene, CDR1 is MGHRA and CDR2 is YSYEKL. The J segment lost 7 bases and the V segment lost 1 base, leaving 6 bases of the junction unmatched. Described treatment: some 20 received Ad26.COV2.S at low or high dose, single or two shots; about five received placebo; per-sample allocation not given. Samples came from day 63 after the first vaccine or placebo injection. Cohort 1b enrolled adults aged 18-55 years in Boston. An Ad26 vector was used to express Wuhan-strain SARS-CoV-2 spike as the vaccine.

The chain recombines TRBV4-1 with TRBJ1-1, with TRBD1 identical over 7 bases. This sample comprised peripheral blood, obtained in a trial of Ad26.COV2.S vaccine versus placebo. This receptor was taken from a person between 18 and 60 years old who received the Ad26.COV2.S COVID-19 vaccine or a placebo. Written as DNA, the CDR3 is TGCGCCAGCAGCCAAGTCAGGGGGTATCATGAAGCTTTCTTT. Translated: CASSQVRGYHEAFF.